Shown below are 14 T cell receptor beta chains from a single sample sequenced in a study of T cell repertoires in cytomegalovirus infection. TCRdb reprocessed the reads with MiXCR, giving one entry per CDR3 protein. The table includes approximately 770,000 distinct CDR3 sequences, about 29% detected once. These receptors lack a known antigen. This sample comprised cultured CD8+ T cells from PBMCs, obtained from culture after CMV antigen stimulation. The receptor source for this set is a human donor in good health (CMV status not recorded). Some clones in this sample may be carry-over from other donors' samples.

This clonotype was observed at least ten times. This rearrangement joins TRBV7-8 to TRBJ2-3, with unresolved D. The CDR3 runs to 13 residues. In germline, CDR1 is SGHVS, CDR2 FQNEAQ. V lost 5 bases and J 0 bases, leaving 6 bases between the germline ends. Written as DNA, the CDR3 is TGTGCCAGCAGCGACCCTAGCACAGATACGCAGTATTTT. This codes for CASSDPSTDTQYF.

The genes are TRBV7-9 and TRBJ2-5; 11 bases align to TRBD2. The V gene's germline CDR1 is SEHNR and CDR2 FQNEAQ (reference sequence). There are 16 residues in the CDR3. Trimming removed 1 base from V and 5 bases from J; junction bases left unmatched: 6. The CDR3 DNA is TGTGCCAGCAGCTTAGTATCGACTAGCGGGGTTGAGACCCAGTACTTC. As protein: CASSLVSTSGVETQYF.

The CDR3 nucleotides are TGTGCCAGCAGTTGGGGGGGGGTGGGAGCTGAAGCTTTCTTT. Amino acids: CASSWGGVGAEAFF. This chain uses TRBV27 with TRBJ1-1; possible D gene TRBD1, 5 bases. V lost 4 bases to trimming and J lost 6 bases, with 15 bases between them. This CDR3 contains 14 residues. From germline, CDR1 is MNHEY and CDR2 SMNVEV (reference sequence).

This clonotype has a handful of counts. The gene calls are TRBV12-3 or TRBV12-4 and TRBJ2-4; no reliable D call. The CDR3 has 14 amino acids. Trimming took off 7 bases at V and 6 bases at J, with 16 bases between the two ends. The CDR3 protein is CASTLGQPRNIQYF. CDR3 in DNA: TGTGCCAGCACCTTAGGTCAGCCCAGAAACATTCAGTACTTC.

This clonotype was picked up one time. V usage is TRBV11-2 and J usage is TRBJ1-6, with a weak D call TRBD1 (6 bases). Per germline, CDR1 SGHAT and CDR2 FQNNGV. This CDR3 region has 18 residues. V lost 2 bases and J lost 1, with 15 bases in between. CDR3 bases: TGTGCCAGCAGCTTATGGAAGGGGGTAATGTCCTATAATTCACCCCTCCACTTT. It translates to CASSLWKGVMSYNSPLHF.

This clonotype was picked up a small number of times. The chain has TRBV4-1 and TRBJ2-7; 10 bases are shared with TRBD2. CDR1 and CDR2 (germline): MGHRA, YSYEKL. The CDR3 covers 15 residues. V trimming: 2 bases; J trimming: 4 bases; junction bases outside the gene matches: 5. The chain's CDR3 is CASSQSGGDLYEQYF. DNA of the CDR3: TGCGCCAGCAGCCAAAGCGGGGGGGACCTTTACGAGCAGTACTTC.

V gene TRBV12-3 or TRBV12-4 combines with J gene TRBJ1-4; D not certain. V was shortened by 2 bases and J by 5 bases, with 15 bases between the two germline ends. The CDR3 sequence is 16 residues long. CDR3 DNA sequence: TGTGCCAGCAGTTTATTGGCGGTGACTTCAAATGAAAAACTGTTTTTT. This gives the protein CASSLLAVTSNEKLFF.

V and J are TRBV15 and TRBJ1-3, with TRBD1 as a possible D gene (6 bases). V dropped 7 bases and J dropped 4 bases, with 8 bases sitting between them. Per the germline V gene, CDR1 is LNHNV and CDR2 is YYDKDF (reference sequence). The CDR3 runs 12 residues. The CDR3 loop is CATKGGGNTIYF. The CDR3, as DNA: TGTGCCACCAAAGGGGGAGGAAACACCATATATTTT.

This chain's CDR3 is CASYRGMEAFF. CDR3 nucleotide sequence: TGTGCCAGCTACAGGGGTATGGAGGCTTTCTTT. This sequence joins TRBV12-3 or TRBV12-4 and TRBJ1-1; TRBD1 matches at 7 bases. Unmatched junction bases numbered 8, after V lost 8 bases and J lost 11 bases. The CDR3 sequence is 11 residues long.

This clonotype was found many times. J is TRBJ2-3 and V is TRBV9, with TRBD2 matching 11 bases. V lost 3 bases and J lost 2; bases outside the gene matches: 8. The CDR3 has 17 residues. The germline V gene encodes CDR1 SGDLS and CDR2 YYNGEE. The CDR3 loop is CASSAHHSGGVTDTQYF. In DNA, the CDR3 is TGTGCCAGCAGCGCCCATCATAGCGGGGGGGTCACAGATACGCAGTATTTT.

This rearrangement joins TRBV27 to TRBJ2-7, with 7 bases fitting TRBD1. CDR3 length equals 16 residues. V was pared by 4 bases and J by 3 bases, with 12 bases of the junction left unmatched. CDR1 is MNHEY, CDR2 SMNVEV, per germline (reference sequence). For the CDR3, the DNA is TGTGCCAGCAGTTCAAACAGGGGATACAGGGGCTACGAGCAGTACGTC. Amino acid sequence: CASSSNRGYRGYEQYV.

The chain uses TRBV6-6 and TRBJ1-1, with D uncertain. The length of the CDR3 is 15 residues. V gave up 0 bases and J gave up 0 bases, with 8 bases separating them. CDR1 and CDR2 from the germline V gene are MNHNY and SVGAGI (reference sequence). The CDR3 DNA reads as TGTGCCAGCAGTTACTCGATGGGGATGAACACTGAAGCTTTCTTT. Its translation: CASSYSMGMNTEAFF.

The rearrangement joins TRBV5-4 to TRBJ2-5; 12 positions match TRBD2. This CDR3 contains 17 residues. V trimming: 0 bases; J trimming: 5 bases; junction bases outside the gene matches: 8. CDR1 is SGHNT and CDR2 is YYREEE in the germline V gene (reference sequence). CDR3 residues: CASSLDLAGGPGETQYF. In DNA, the CDR3 is TGTGCCAGCAGCTTGGATCTAGCGGGGGGGCCGGGGGAGACCCAGTACTTC.

This clonotype was picked up many times. This chain joins TRBV4-1 and TRBJ2-1; D tentatively fits TRBD1 or TRBD2 (5 bases each). V gave up 1 base and J gave up 0 bases, with 10 bases separating them. Germline V CDR1 and CDR2: MGHRA, YSYEKL. The CDR3 runs to 16 residues. In nucleotides, the CDR3 is TGCGCCAGCAGCCAAGTTCCAGGGAGCTCCTACAATGAGCAGTTCTTC. Translation gives CASSQVPGSSYNEQFF.